This T cell receptor (beta chain) stems from a study of T cell responses to AZD1222 COVID-19 vaccine. For the study at large: Second doses that came at about 4 or about 12 weeks were put together.

Study-wide results and caveats: The donors showed a predominance of white British ancestry and of females, with possible underestimation of clonal diversity.

Comment on this clone: The antigen remains unidentified.

TCRdb's table, derived via immunoSEQ multiplex PCR, lists solely in-frame clones and lacks some. The sample shows more than 100,000 clones, 85% to 95% of them seen only once. V lost 2 bases and J 6 bases, leaving 10 bases between the germline ends. CDR1 is MDHEN, CDR2 SYDVKM, per germline. The CDR3 totals 14 residues. This receptor was taken from an adult in good health. Source: peripheral blood, taken on day 0 of AZD1222 vaccination. The chain uses TRBV28 and TRBJ2-2; D call uncertain. CDR3 nucleotide sequence: TGTGCCAGCAGTTTAAACCCCGAGGCCGGGGAGCTGTTTTTT. Protein product: CASSLNPEAGELFF. Complete variable domain (other parts from reference TRBV28 and TRBJ2-2): DVKVTQSSRYLVKRTGEKVFLECVQDMDHENMFWYRQDPGLGLRLIYFSYDVKMKEKGDIPEGYSVSREKKERFSLILESASTNQTSMYLCASSLNPEAGELFFGEGSRLTVL.